This T cell receptor beta chain came from a study of early T cells in non-severe SARS-CoV-2 infection. At the level of the study: Chains from this unsorted whole-blood bulk RNA could not be paired.

Unique molecular identifiers were affixed to single, distinct cDNA molecules. TCRdb re-called the 5' RACE reads with MiXCR, one entry per CDR3 protein. The sample has 50,000 to 65,000 distinct CDR3 sequences; 9.1% are singletons. This clonotype occurred many times. What it recognizes is unknown. Study observations and caveats: Private and CD4 specificities were missed by VDJdb matching, skewed to anti-spike CD8.

Germline assignment: CDR1 LGHDT and CDR2 YNNKEL (reference sequence). The CDR3 has 13 amino acids. Trimming pared 4 bases from V and 4 bases from J, leaving 9 bases between. This clonotype was obtained from an adult who was a healthcare worker with PCR-confirmed SARS-CoV-2 infection or an uninfected control (not recorded which). V usage is TRBV3-1 and J usage is TRBJ2-3; D not certain. The source material was whole blood. For the CDR3, the DNA is TGTGCCAGCAGCCCCCCCTCCGCAGATACGCAGTATTTT. It translates to CASSPPSADTQYF.